The present T cell receptor beta chain was sequenced within a study of blood T cells in healthy people across ages. General study results and limits: Unsorted PBMC input precluded a conclusive naive versus antigen-experienced comparison. Those diversity estimates obtained from one million T cells were thought to be underestimates.

The CDR3 covers 16 residues. Looked up from germline, CDR1 is DFQATT and CDR2 is SNEGSKA (reference sequence). J lost 0 bases, V lost 7 bases, and 8 bases had no gene match. Donation came from healthy Caucasian individuals in Russia who were aged about 6 to 95. In regard to this clonotype: Its target is not known.

A second PCR of about 6 to 11 cycles used a sample-barcoded 5' primer and a J-beta primer mix. TCRdb called the 5' RACE reads again in MiXCR, with one record for every CDR3 protein. Of 2 million or so distinct CDR3 sequences in the sample, roughly 49% were seen once. Sequences were obtained from blood. The V call is TRBV20-1, the J call TRBJ2-1; 11 bases fit TRBD2. This receptor was identified in a woman aged 40 to 50 in good health. CDR3 residues: CSVPGLAVASYNEQFF. The CDR3 DNA reads TGCAGTGTCCCGGGACTAGCGGTAGCCTCCTACAATGAGCAGTTCTTC.